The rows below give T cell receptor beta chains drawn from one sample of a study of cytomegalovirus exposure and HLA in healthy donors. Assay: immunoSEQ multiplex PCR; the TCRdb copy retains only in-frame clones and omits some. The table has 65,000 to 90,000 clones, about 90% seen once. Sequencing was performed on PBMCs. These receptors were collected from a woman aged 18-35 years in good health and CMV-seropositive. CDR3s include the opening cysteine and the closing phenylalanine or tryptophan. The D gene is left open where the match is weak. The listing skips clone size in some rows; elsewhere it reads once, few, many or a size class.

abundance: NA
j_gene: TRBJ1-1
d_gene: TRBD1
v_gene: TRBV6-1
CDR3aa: CASSVTGVVEAFF
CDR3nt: TGTGCCAGCAGTGTGACAGGGGTGGTCGAAGCTTTCTTT

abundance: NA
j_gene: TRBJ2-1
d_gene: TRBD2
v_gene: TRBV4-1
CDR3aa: CASSQPGIAGGPYNEQFF
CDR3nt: TGCGCCAGCAGCCAACCTGGGATAGCGGGGGGACCTTACAATGAGCAGTTCTTC

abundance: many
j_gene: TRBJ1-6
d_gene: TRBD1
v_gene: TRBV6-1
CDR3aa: CASSEGTGFFSPLHF
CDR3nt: TGTGCCAGCAGTGAAGGGACAGGGTTTTTTTCACCCCTCCACTTT

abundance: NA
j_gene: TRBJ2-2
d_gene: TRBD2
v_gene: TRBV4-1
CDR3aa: CASSQVGAGGRNGELFF
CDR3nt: TGCGCCAGCAGCCAAGTAGGAGCGGGGGGGCGGAACGGGGAGCTGTTTTTT

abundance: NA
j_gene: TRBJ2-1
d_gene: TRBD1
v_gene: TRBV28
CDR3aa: CASSFIRGQGVDEQFF
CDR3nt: TGTGCCAGCAGTTTCATTAGGGGACAGGGAGTAGATGAGCAGTTCTTC

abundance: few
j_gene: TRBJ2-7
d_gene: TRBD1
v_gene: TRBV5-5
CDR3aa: CASSLVPGTENEQYF
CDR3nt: TGTGCCAGCAGCTTGGTCCCCGGGACAGAAAACGAGCAGTACTTC

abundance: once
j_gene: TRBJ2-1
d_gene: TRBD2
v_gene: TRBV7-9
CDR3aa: CASSFRREGSYNEQFF
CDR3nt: TGTGCCAGCAGCTTTCGTAGGGAGGGCTCCTACAATGAGCAGTTCTTC

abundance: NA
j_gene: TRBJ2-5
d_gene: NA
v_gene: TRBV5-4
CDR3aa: CASSSQPVRGETQYF
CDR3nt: TGTGCCAGCAGCTCCCAGCCCGTACGGGGAGAGACCCAGTACTTC

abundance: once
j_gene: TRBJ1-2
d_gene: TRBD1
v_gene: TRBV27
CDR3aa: CASRPGQGRGYTF
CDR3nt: TGTGCCAGCAGACCGGGACAGGGGAGGGGCTACACCTTC

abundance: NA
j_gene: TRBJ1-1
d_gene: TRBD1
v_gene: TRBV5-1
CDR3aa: CASRDQGQAGTEAFF
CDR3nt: TGCGCCAGCAGAGACCAGGGACAGGCTGGAACTGAAGCTTTCTTT

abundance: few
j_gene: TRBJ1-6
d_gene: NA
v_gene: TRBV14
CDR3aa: CASSQDLYTPLHF
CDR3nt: TGTGCCAGCAGCCAAGATTTGTATACTCCCCTCCACTTT

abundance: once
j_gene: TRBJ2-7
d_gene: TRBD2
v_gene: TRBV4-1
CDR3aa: CASSRQREVPYEQYF
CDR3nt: TGCGCCAGCAGCCGACAGCGGGAGGTGCCCTACGAGCAGTACTTC

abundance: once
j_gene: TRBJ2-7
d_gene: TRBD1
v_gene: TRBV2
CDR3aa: CASSDLPGGVEQYF
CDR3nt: TGTGCCAGCAGTGATTTGCCAGGGGGAGTCGAGCAGTACTTC

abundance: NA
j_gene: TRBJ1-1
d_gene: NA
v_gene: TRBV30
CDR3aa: CAWDTPVTPVRGTEAFF
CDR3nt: TGTGCCTGGGATACACCCGTGACACCCGTTCGGGGCACTGAAGCTTTCTTT

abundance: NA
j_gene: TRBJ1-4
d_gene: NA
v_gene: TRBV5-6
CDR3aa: CASSLIGRVGEKLFF
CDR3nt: TGTGCCAGCAGCTTAATCGGCAGGGTGGGGGAAAAACTGTTTTTT

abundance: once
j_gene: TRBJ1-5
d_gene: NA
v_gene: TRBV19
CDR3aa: CASRDYSNQPQHF
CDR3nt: TGTGCCAGTCGAGATTATAGCAATCAGCCCCAGCATTTT

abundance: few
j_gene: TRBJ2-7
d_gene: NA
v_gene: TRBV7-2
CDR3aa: CASSLVQGSSYEQYF
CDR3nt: TGTGCCAGCAGCTTAGTACAGGGCAGCTCCTACGAGCAGTACTTC

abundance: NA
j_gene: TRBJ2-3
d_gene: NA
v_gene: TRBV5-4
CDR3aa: CASSLAPREITDTQYF
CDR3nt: TGTGCCAGCAGCTTGGCCCCTCGGGAGATAACAGATACGCAGTATTTT

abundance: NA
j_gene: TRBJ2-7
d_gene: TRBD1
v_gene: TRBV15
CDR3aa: CATANRQGGTYEQYF
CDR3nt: TGTGCCACCGCTAACAGACAGGGGGGTACCTACGAGCAGTACTTC

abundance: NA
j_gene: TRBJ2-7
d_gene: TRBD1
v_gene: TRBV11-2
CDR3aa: CASSPRDRVDEQYF
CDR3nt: TGTGCCAGCAGCCCCCGGGACAGGGTGGACGAGCAGTACTTC

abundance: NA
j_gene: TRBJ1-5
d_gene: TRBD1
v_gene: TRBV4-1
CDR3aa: CASSQVGQGNQPQHF
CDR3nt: TGCGCCAGCAGCCAAGTGGGACAGGGTAATCAGCCCCAGCATTTT

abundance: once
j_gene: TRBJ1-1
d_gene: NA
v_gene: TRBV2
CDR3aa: CASSYTVNTEAFF
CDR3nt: TGTGCCAGCAGCTACACAGTAAACACTGAAGCTTTCTTT

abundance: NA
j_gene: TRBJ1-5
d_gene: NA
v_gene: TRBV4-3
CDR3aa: CASSQDWAGAGTYSNQPQHF
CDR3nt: TGCGCCAGCAGCCAAGATTGGGCAGGGGCCGGGACATATAGCAATCAGCCCCAGCATTTT

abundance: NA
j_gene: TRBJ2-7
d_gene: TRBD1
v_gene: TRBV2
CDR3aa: CASSGEVGTGTYEQYF
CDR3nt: TGTGCCAGCAGTGGGGAAGTCGGGACAGGGACCTACGAGCAGTACTTC

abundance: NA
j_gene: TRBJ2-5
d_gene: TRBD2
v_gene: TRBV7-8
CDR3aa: CASRPVRGLAGGPRQETQYF
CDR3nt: TGTGCCAGCAGACCTGTTAGGGGACTAGCGGGGGGGCCGAGGCAAGAGACCCAGTACTTC

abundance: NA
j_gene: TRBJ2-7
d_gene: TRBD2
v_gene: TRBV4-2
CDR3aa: CASSQRIAGGSYEQYF
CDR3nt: TGTGCCAGCAGCCAACGGATAGCGGGGGGTTCCTACGAGCAGTACTTC

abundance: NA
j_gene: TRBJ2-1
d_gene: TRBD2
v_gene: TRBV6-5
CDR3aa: CASSYRTSLYNEQFF
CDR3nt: TGTGCCAGCAGTTACAGGACTAGCCTGTACAATGAGCAGTTCTTC

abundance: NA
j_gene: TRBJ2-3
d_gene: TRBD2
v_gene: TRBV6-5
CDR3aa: CASSTGEGSDTQYF
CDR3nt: TGTGCCAGCAGTACGGGGGAGGGGTCAGATACGCAGTATTTT

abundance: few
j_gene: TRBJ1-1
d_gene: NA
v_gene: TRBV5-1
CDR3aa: CASSIGANTEAFF
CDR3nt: TGCGCCAGCAGCATTGGGGCCAACACTGAAGCTTTCTTT

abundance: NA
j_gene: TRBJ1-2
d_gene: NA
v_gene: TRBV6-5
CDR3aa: CASSESGLWYGYTF
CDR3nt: TGTGCCAGCAGTGAATCGGGGTTATGGTATGGCTACACCTTC

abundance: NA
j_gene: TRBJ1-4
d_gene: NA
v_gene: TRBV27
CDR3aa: CASSLSTDGEKLFF
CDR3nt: TGTGCCAGCAGTTTATCCACAGATGGTGAAAAACTGTTTTTT

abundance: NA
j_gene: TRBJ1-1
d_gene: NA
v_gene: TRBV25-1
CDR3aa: CASSETGLAFF
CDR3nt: TGTGCCAGCAGTGAAACAGGGTTGGCTTTCTTT

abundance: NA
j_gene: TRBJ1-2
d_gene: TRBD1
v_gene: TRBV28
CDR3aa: CASSLSGQNYGYTF
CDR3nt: TGTGCCAGCAGTTTATCGGGACAGAACTATGGCTACACCTTC

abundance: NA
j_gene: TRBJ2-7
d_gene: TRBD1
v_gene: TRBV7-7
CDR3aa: CASSPGTESYEQYF
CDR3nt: TGTGCTAGCAGCCCCGGGACAGAGAGCTACGAGCAGTACTTC

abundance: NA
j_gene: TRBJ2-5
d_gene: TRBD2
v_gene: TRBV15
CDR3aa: CATSIIAGTQETQYF
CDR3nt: TGTGCCACCAGCATTATAGCGGGAACACAAGAGACCCAGTACTTC

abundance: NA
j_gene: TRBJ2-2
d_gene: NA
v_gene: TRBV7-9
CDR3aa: CASSLGSGSGTGELFF
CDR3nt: TGTGCCAGCAGCTTAGGGTCCGGGAGTGGGACCGGGGAGCTGTTTTTT

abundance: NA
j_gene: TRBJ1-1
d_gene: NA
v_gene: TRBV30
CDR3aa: CAWIPTFKSEAFF
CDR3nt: TGTGCCTGGATCCCGACATTCAAGTCTGAAGCTTTCTTT